The present entry profiles one TCR beta chain with its context. The target of this receptor is not known. Qualities for individual bases were not recorded, and no much larger clone is one base off. The germline V gene specifies MNHNS as CDR1 and SASEGT as CDR2. The V and J ends are trimmed by 4 bases and 4 bases, leaving 14 bases between them. The cysteine opens and the phenylalanine closes a CDR3 of 15 amino acids. Of all the DNA, just the CDR3 is kept, 45 bases in frame from base 1. To estimate absolute template abundance from read counts, synthetic TCR analog templates were spiked into each PCR. Using the immunoSEQ assay, TCRbeta CDR3 regions were amplified from genomic DNA with bias-controlled V and J gene primers. Rearranged TCRbeta segments were sequenced at approximately 20X coverage. The study's own analysis went as follows. Clustering was used to correct sequencing errors, and CDR3s were annotated against IMGT so that V, D and J genes could be assigned. Out-of-frame and stop-codon sequences were excluded, and only productive TCRbeta rearrangements were used in downstream analyses. To compute clonality, Shannon entropy was normalized by the log of the number of unique productive sequences and then subtracted from one. Clones differing between time points or between blood and tumor were identified using Fisher's exact test with Benjamini-Hochberg correction, with an adjusted p below 0.01 applied as the threshold. The table was pulled from immuneACCESS by TCRdb, which kept in-frame rearrangements only. Such tables lose some clones; where checked, under half of the loss comes from unresolved V genes, and the rest has no known cause. The D gene and trimming were derived from the DNA, and the V and J assignments and clone size from that table. The sample profile shows 100,000 to 150,000 clones; around 85% of them were found once. The ten largest make up 3.2% of the sample.

The time point label, read with the paper, signifies: pretreatment peripheral blood. The cohort included about 27 patients with locally advanced or metastatic urothelial carcinoma who were treated at Memorial Sloan Kettering on a trial protocol. Peripheral blood mononuclear cells were collected from each patient pretreatment and during treatment, giving between 1 and 8 total time points per patient. The Qiagen DNeasy Blood extraction kit was used to purify genomic DNA from total PBMCs and from tumor samples. PBMCs were collected pretreatment and during treatment, and were isolated and stored as previously described. The source of the sample is a study of PD-L1 blockade in urothelial cancer (TCRdb year 2017). Looking at the study overall: Therapy was started in about 2014 for all patients, and atezolizumab 1,200 mg was administered intravenously every 3 weeks. About 85% of the roughly 29 patients were males with bladder-origin urothelial cancer, and about two thirds of the roughly 30 reported a prior smoking history. An ECOG performance status of 0 or 1 was recorded for the patients, and 0 to 3 prior chemotherapy regimens had been received by the patients. Blood samples were analyzed at 3 weeks after treatment start (second dose) and at 6 weeks after treatment start. Blood samples gave a median of approximately 150,000 T cells and roughly 83,000 unique TCRs, with a median clonality of roughly 0.081. Somatic, immune and clinical correlates of response to PD-L1 blockade with atezolizumab in urothelial cancer were the focus of an exploratory multi-omic analysis. Pretreatment tumor samples and matched peripheral blood, collected serially before and after atezolizumab treatment, underwent TCR sequencing. Progression-free survival longer than 6 months counted as durable clinical benefit, and TCR features were additionally tested against both progression-free and overall survival. In the same patients, pretreatment tumors underwent whole exome sequencing and RNA sequencing in addition to TCR sequencing. Eight to ten patients achieved durable clinical benefit and approximately 20 did not. Just over 28 patients had pretreatment blood TCR-seq, some 25 had at least one posttreatment blood collection, and some 25 had tumor TCR-seq.

What the study reported, not specific to this receptor: Small sample size (n ≈ 27) and many exploratory analyses mean the results are intended to be hypothesis-generating. Greater expansion of tumor-associated TCR clones in peripheral blood 3 weeks after the start of treatment was observed in patients with durable benefit (n ≈ 22, p = 0.022). A pretreatment peripheral blood TCR clonality below the median was linked to improved progression-free and overall survival.

The specimen comprised PBMCs, sampled around atezolizumab (anti-PD-L1) treatment. The TCR comes from a man aged 45-60 years with urothelial cancer. The chain couples TRBV6-1 to TRBJ2-1; the D region possibly corresponds to TRBD2 (6 bases align). The CDR3 protein is CASSVGPGVYNEQFF. At the DNA level, the sequence is TGTGCCAGCAGTGTAGGTCCGGGAGTATACAATGAGCAGTTCTTC.